Listed below are T cell receptor beta chains from one sample, sequenced in a study of regulatory T cells in long-lasting Graves disease. MiXCR, applied by TCRdb to the multiplex PCR reads, yields one record per CDR3 protein. The top ten clones hold approximately 12% of a sample with 450,000 to 600,000 distinct CDR3 sequences, roughly 16% of them seen once. These same data were also listed under a study on T cells in Graves' hyperthyroidism and ophthalmopathy.

Sequenced here: peripheral blood mononuclear cells (PBMCs), sampled at new diagnosis, from a patient treated with antithyroid drugs. The receptors shown here come from a man in his forties with Graves disease. Each CDR3 is given with its conserved first and last residue. Each record gives: V gene, D gene, clone size, J gene, CDR3 protein, CDR3 DNA. A D gene is named only where the DNA matches it firmly. For some rows the clone size is stated as once, few or many, or as a class when expanded; others skip it.

>TRBV6-1|-|few|TRBJ1-1
CASRPTSGSEAFF
TGTGCCAGCAGGCCCACGAGTGGGTCTGAAGCTTTCTTT
>TRBV5-6|-|many|TRBJ2-1
CASSSPGAVPFNEQFF
TGTGCCAGCAGCTCCCCCGGGGCGGTTCCCTTCAATGAGCAGTTCTTC
>TRBV7-9|TRBD2|many|TRBJ2-3
CASSSGGDTQYF
TGTGCCAGCAGCTCCGGGGGGGATACGCAGTATTTT
>TRBV6-2/TRBV6-3|-|-|TRBJ2-7
CASRPLGGRSSYEQYF
TGTGCCAGCAGGCCCCTAGGAGGGCGAAGCTCCTACGAGCAGTACTTC
>TRBV12-3/TRBV12-4|-|many|TRBJ2-3
CASKGLADTQYF
TGTGCCAGCAAGGGGTTGGCAGATACGCAGTATTTT
>TRBV6-2/TRBV6-3|TRBD2|many|TRBJ2-1
CASSYELAGGSINEQFF
TGTGCCAGCAGTTACGAATTAGCGGGAGGGTCCATCAATGAGCAGTTCTTC
>TRBV24-1|-|many|TRBJ2-7
CATSATVSHEQYF
TGTGCCACCAGTGCAACGGTTAGCCACGAGCAGTACTTC
>TRBV19|-|-|TRBJ2-5
CASSTRAKSIEETQYF
TGTGCCAGTAGTACACGAGCCAAGAGTATCGAAGAGACCCAGTACTTC
>TRBV28|-|many|TRBJ1-1
CTSSFPGTTTTEAFF
TGTACCAGCAGTTTTCCCGGGACCACGACCACTGAAGCTTTCTTT
>TRBV3-1|-|many|TRBJ1-1
CASSQRTVSTEAFF
TGTGCCAGCAGCCAACGGACAGTGTCAACTGAAGCTTTCTTT
>TRBV7-2|TRBD2|-|TRBJ2-5
CASSPPGLAGNHKETQYF
TGTGCCAGCAGTCCCCCGGGTCTAGCGGGAAATCATAAAGAGACCCAGTACTTC
>TRBV30|-|many|TRBJ1-6
CACAGMENSPLHF
TGTGCCTGCGCGGGGATGGAGAATTCACCCCTCCACTTT
>TRBV5-5|TRBD2|many|TRBJ2-7
CASSQGLAGTFSYEQYF
TGCGCCAGCAGCCAGGGACTAGCGGGTACATTCTCCTACGAGCAGTACTTC
>TRBV28|TRBD2|many|TRBJ2-1
CASSLGGLAGGKFF
TGTGCCAGCAGTTTAGGAGGACTAGCGGGAGGAAAGTTCTTC
>TRBV10-3|-|few|TRBJ2-5
CAISESTGKETQYF
TGTGCCATCAGTGAGTCGACGGGGAAAGAGACCCAGTACTTC
>TRBV5-1|TRBD1|many|TRBJ2-6
CASSFSLQGAGANVLTF
TGCGCCAGCAGCTTCTCCTTACAGGGGGCTGGGGCCAACGTCCTGACTTTC
>TRBV29-1|-|many|TRBJ2-3
CSVEGGTDTQYF
TGCAGCGTTGAGGGTGGGACAGATACGCAGTATTTT
>TRBV30|-|many|TRBJ1-4
CAWSVYLGVTNEKLFF
TGTGCCTGGAGTGTATATTTGGGGGTTACTAATGAAAAACTGTTTTTT
>TRBV7-2|TRBD2|-|TRBJ2-3
CASSLDSGRAIDTQYF
TGTGCCAGCAGCTTAGATAGCGGGAGGGCCATAGATACGCAGTATTTT
>TRBV6-1|-|-|TRBJ2-1
CASTPTSSINEQFF
TGTGCCAGCACCCCCACTAGCAGTATCAATGAGCAGTTCTTC
>TRBV28|TRBD1|many|TRBJ1-6
CASLPGQGANSPLHF
TGTGCCAGCTTGCCGGGACAGGGGGCAAATTCACCCCTCCACTTT
>TRBV7-9|-|many|TRBJ2-7
CASSSDASSYEQYF
TGTGCCAGCAGCTCCGACGCGAGCTCCTACGAGCAGTACTTC
>TRBV28|-|few|TRBJ2-6
CASSLVVSGANVLTF
TGTGCCAGCAGTTTAGTCGTGTCTGGGGCCAACGTCCTGACTTTC
>TRBV30|-|many|TRBJ2-3
CAIGAQSTDTQYF
TGTGCCATCGGCGCCCAGTCCACAGATACGCAGTATTTT
>TRBV12-3/TRBV12-4|TRBD1|many|TRBJ2-5
CASSLSGGRETQYF
TGTGCCAGCAGTTTATCAGGGGGCCGTGAGACCCAGTACTTC
>TRBV20-1|-|-|TRBJ1-2
CSARTGGLGYTF
TGCAGTGCTAGAACAGGCGGGTTGGGCTACACCTTC
>TRBV6-5|TRBD1|-|TRBJ1-1
CASSYHRTGGNTEAFF
TGTGCCAGCAGTTACCACAGGACAGGGGGGAACACTGAAGCTTTCTTT
>TRBV30|TRBD1|many|TRBJ2-7
CAWRKGQGYEQYF
TGTGCCTGGAGAAAAGGACAGGGCTACGAGCAGTACTTC
>TRBV10-3|-|few|TRBJ1-1
CAITEETGRNTEAFF
TGTGCCATCACCGAAGAAACAGGACGGAACACTGAAGCTTTCTTT
>TRBV28|-|many|TRBJ2-2
CASSLPPSFANTGELFF
TGTGCCAGCAGTTTACCTCCGTCGTTCGCGAACACCGGGGAGCTGTTTTTT
>TRBV11-2|TRBD2|many|TRBJ2-7
CASSAQREGRYEQYF
TGTGCCAGCAGCGCCCAGCGGGAGGGCCGTTACGAGCAGTACTTC
>TRBV6-1|-|few|TRBJ2-3
CDPRVPDTQYF
TGTGATCCAAGGGTTCCAGATACGCAGTATTTT
>TRBV28|-|many|TRBJ2-7
CASSVTDYEQYF
TGTGCCAGCAGCGTTACGGACTACGAGCAGTACTTC
>TRBV29-1|TRBD1|many|TRBJ2-7
CSVESGTGGYEQYF
TGCAGCGTTGAGTCCGGGACAGGGGGCTACGAGCAGTACTTC
>TRBV7-2|-|-|TRBJ2-4
CASSLAKGLLLAKNIQYF
TGTGCCAGCAGCTTAGCGAAGGGGCTGTTACTAGCCAAAAACATTCAGTACTTC
>TRBV3-1|-|few|TRBJ1-4
CASSQDSRGEGEKLFF
TGTGCCAGCAGCCAAGATAGTAGGGGAGAAGGCGAAAAACTGTTTTTT